The clone carrying this TCR beta chain was detected a few times. TCRdb analysed the 5' RACE reads with MiXCR anew, one entry per CDR3 protein. Here the sample spans fewer than 700,000 distinct CDR3 sequences, more than 15% being singletons. The data are from a study of T-cell memory formation after mild COVID-19. The CDR3 extends over 8 amino acids. Germline V gene sequence: CDR1 DFQATT, CDR2 SNEGSKA (reference sequence). Trimming shortened V by 1 base and J by 12 bases, and 1 base separated the two germline ends. The source material was PBMCs or a T cell subset sorted from them (not recorded which). J is TRBJ2-1 and V is TRBV20-1; D is ambiguous. The clonotype comes from an adult woman who had mild COVID-19 (a few samples of this study predate the infection). Cell type and time point are not known. CDR3 region: CSARGQFF. The CDR3 nucleotides are TGCAGTGCTAGAGGGCAGTTCTTC.